This is a list of T cell receptor beta chains from one sample in a study of CD8 T cells in ankylosing spondylitis. TCRdb ran MiXCR on the 5' RACE reads and lists one entry per CDR3 protein. The sample holds fewer than 450,000 distinct CDR3 sequences, 17% seen once. The sample consisted of blood, either unsorted or a sorted T cell fraction (not recorded which). These receptor sequences come from a male donor with ankylosing spondylitis. The CDR3 runs from the conserved cysteine through the conserved F or W. Each record gives: clone size, J gene, D gene, V gene, CDR3 DNA, CDR3 protein. The D gene is left open where the match is weak. Size tells how often a clone was seen (once, few, many) or the class of an expanded clone, and some rows leave it out.

clone_size: NA; j_call: TRBJ1-2; d_call: TRBD1; v_call: TRBV20-1; cdr3_nt: TGCAGTGCTAGGGCGCAGACAGGGATCTTCTATGGCTACACCTTC; cdr3_aa: CSARAQTGIFYGYTF
clone_size: few; j_call: TRBJ2-2; d_call: TRBD2; v_call: TRBV12-3/TRBV12-4; cdr3_nt: TGTGCCAGCAGTCCGCAAACTAGCGGGGGGGCCGGCGGGGAGCTGTTTTTT; cdr3_aa: CASSPQTSGGAGGELFF
clone_size: NA; j_call: TRBJ2-7; d_call: TRBD2; v_call: TRBV20-1; cdr3_nt: TGCAGTGCCCACGGGACTAGCGGAGGACCCTACGAGCAGTACTTC; cdr3_aa: CSAHGTSGGPYEQYF
clone_size: NA; j_call: TRBJ2-1; d_call: TRBD1; v_call: TRBV5-1; cdr3_nt: TGCGCCAGCACTTTGGGGTCGGACAGGAACTACAATGAGCAGTTCTTC; cdr3_aa: CASTLGSDRNYNEQFF
clone_size: few; j_call: TRBJ2-7; d_call: TRBD1; v_call: TRBV15; cdr3_nt: TGTGCCACCAGCAGGGGCTCCGGGGACAGGGGATACGAGCAGTACTTC; cdr3_aa: CATSRGSGDRGYEQYF
clone_size: NA; j_call: TRBJ2-3; d_call: NA; v_call: TRBV20-1; cdr3_nt: TGCAGTGCTAGCGCCCCGCAGGGAGGAACAGATACGCAGTATTTT; cdr3_aa: CSASAPQGGTDTQYF
clone_size: NA; j_call: TRBJ1-1; d_call: TRBD1; v_call: TRBV6-1; cdr3_nt: TGTGCCAGCAGCCGGGACAGGGATTTAGGTGAAGCTTTCTTT; cdr3_aa: CASSRDRDLGEAFF
clone_size: NA; j_call: TRBJ2-3; d_call: TRBD1; v_call: TRBV4-2; cdr3_nt: TGTGCCAGCAGCCAAGTAGGGACACTCAGGGGGCGTCAAGATACGCAGTATTTT; cdr3_aa: CASSQVGTLRGRQDTQYF
clone_size: NA; j_call: TRBJ2-1; d_call: TRBD2; v_call: TRBV2; cdr3_nt: TGTGCCAGCAGTGAAAGGGGACTAGGTGAGCAGTTCTTC; cdr3_aa: CASSERGLGEQFF
clone_size: NA; j_call: TRBJ2-7; d_call: NA; v_call: TRBV7-8; cdr3_nt: TGTGCCAGCAGCGCAACAGGGAGCTCCTACGAGCAGTACTTC; cdr3_aa: CASSATGSSYEQYF
clone_size: NA; j_call: TRBJ1-1; d_call: NA; v_call: TRBV5-6; cdr3_nt: TGTGCCAGCAGCTCCGGGACCAGGAAGGGGGGCACTGAAGCTTTCTTT; cdr3_aa: CASSSGTRKGGTEAFF
clone_size: few; j_call: TRBJ2-7; d_call: TRBD1; v_call: TRBV3-1; cdr3_nt: TGTGCCAGCAGCCCGGGACAGGGCGCCGAGCAGTACTTC; cdr3_aa: CASSPGQGAEQYF
clone_size: NA; j_call: TRBJ2-7; d_call: NA; v_call: TRBV6-2/TRBV6-3; cdr3_nt: TGTGCCAGCAGTTACGGGCTAGCGAACTACGAGCAGTACTTC; cdr3_aa: CASSYGLANYEQYF
clone_size: NA; j_call: TRBJ2-3; d_call: NA; v_call: TRBV27; cdr3_nt: TGTGCCAGCAGGGGTTACAGCACAGATACGCAGTATTTT; cdr3_aa: CASRGYSTDTQYF
clone_size: NA; j_call: TRBJ2-7; d_call: TRBD2; v_call: TRBV20-1; cdr3_nt: TGCAGTGCTAGAGATAGCGGGAGTTGGTACGAGCAGTACTTC; cdr3_aa: CSARDSGSWYEQYF
clone_size: NA; j_call: TRBJ2-7; d_call: NA; v_call: TRBV6-5; cdr3_nt: TGTGCCAGCAGTTACGAGGCAGGTGGCGAGCAGTACTTC; cdr3_aa: CASSYEAGGEQYF
clone_size: NA; j_call: TRBJ2-2; d_call: NA; v_call: TRBV23-1; cdr3_nt: NA; cdr3_aa: CASSQSLVTSGRNGSCFF
clone_size: few; j_call: TRBJ2-7; d_call: TRBD1; v_call: TRBV28; cdr3_nt: TGTGCCAGCAGGGGGACAGCCTACGAGCAGTACTTC; cdr3_aa: CASRGTAYEQYF
clone_size: few; j_call: TRBJ1-1; d_call: NA; v_call: TRBV3-1; cdr3_nt: TGTGCCAGCAGCCAAGAAGGAGCACGGGGCACTGAAGCTTTCTTT; cdr3_aa: CASSQEGARGTEAFF
clone_size: few; j_call: TRBJ2-2; d_call: NA; v_call: TRBV6-5; cdr3_nt: TGTGCCAGCAGTTCACCGCAGCGAGCCGGGGAGCTGTTTTTT; cdr3_aa: CASSSPQRAGELFF
clone_size: few; j_call: TRBJ2-1; d_call: TRBD2; v_call: TRBV28; cdr3_nt: TGTGCCAGCAGTTCGCGACTAGCAGGCGGGCTCTACAATGAGCAGTTCTTC; cdr3_aa: CASSSRLAGGLYNEQFF
clone_size: NA; j_call: TRBJ2-4; d_call: TRBD1; v_call: TRBV7-2; cdr3_nt: TGTGCCAGCAGCTCGGGACAGTGGGGAGACATTCAGTACTTC; cdr3_aa: CASSSGQWGDIQYF
clone_size: few; j_call: TRBJ2-5; d_call: TRBD2; v_call: TRBV5-1; cdr3_nt: TGCGCCAGCAGCTCCCTCGAAGGGCGGGGGGAGACCCAGTACTTC; cdr3_aa: CASSSLEGRGETQYF
clone_size: NA; j_call: TRBJ2-5; d_call: NA; v_call: TRBV7-9; cdr3_nt: TGTGCCAGCAGCCTTAACCAGTTGGAGACCCAGTACTTC; cdr3_aa: CASSLNQLETQYF
clone_size: few; j_call: TRBJ1-5; d_call: TRBD1; v_call: TRBV2; cdr3_nt: TGTGCCAGCAGTATCAGGACAGGAGGTGAGCAGCCCCAGCATTTT; cdr3_aa: CASSIRTGGEQPQHF
clone_size: NA; j_call: TRBJ1-5; d_call: NA; v_call: TRBV20-1; cdr3_nt: TGCAGTGCACCGGGACCGGGGGGTAGCAATCAGCCCCAGCATTTT; cdr3_aa: CSAPGPGGSNQPQHF
clone_size: NA; j_call: TRBJ2-1; d_call: NA; v_call: TRBV6-2/TRBV6-3; cdr3_nt: TGTGCCAGCAGCCCAGGGTCAAAAAACAATGAGCAGTTCTTC; cdr3_aa: CASSPGSKNNEQFF
clone_size: few; j_call: TRBJ2-2; d_call: NA; v_call: TRBV20-1; cdr3_nt: TGCAGTGCCAGCCTCCTGGTGAACACCGGGGAGCTGTTTTTT; cdr3_aa: CSASLLVNTGELFF